What follows are 8 T cell receptor beta chains derived from one specimen sequenced in a study of shared clonotypes between healthy human individuals. TCRdb keeps only in-frame clones here, not all; method: immunoSEQ multiplex PCR. The sample lists about 2,100,000 clones, 93% occurring once. The naive CD8 population came from CD45RO-negative cells selected for CCR7, without terminally differentiated effector memory CD45RA+ cells. Sample: naive CD8+ T cells from PBMCs. Receptor source: a young man in good health. Some clones in this sample may be carry-over from other donors' samples.

The chain joins TRBV9 to TRBJ2-7, with D unclear. The CDR3 has 14 residues. Germline-derived CDR1 and CDR2 are SGDLS and YYNGEE. Trimming stripped 0 bases from V and 2 bases from J, with 9 bases between. CDR3 residues: CASSVGLNPYEQYF. The CDR3, as DNA: TGTGCCAGCAGCGTAGGACTGAACCCCTACGAGCAGTACTTC.

The rearrangement uses TRBV5-5 and TRBJ1-1, with TRBD1 matching over 7 bases. The CDR3 consists of 14 residues. Germline trimming cut 4 bases from V and 5 bases from J; bases unmatched to any gene: 8. Germline CDR1 is SGHKS and CDR2 is YYEKEE (reference sequence). The CDR3 reads CASSPGQSITEAFF. CDR3 coding DNA: TGTGCCAGCAGCCCGGGACAGTCTATTACTGAAGCTTTCTTT.

The chain combines TRBV9 with TRBJ2-2; TRBD2 aligns across 11 bases. Germline trimming cut 4 bases from V and 4 bases from J; bases unmatched to any gene: 9. Germline V gives CDR1 SGDLS, CDR2 YYNGEE. The CDR3 covers 17 residues. This CDR3 is CASSPRLAGRGTGELFF. In DNA, the CDR3 is TGTGCCAGCAGCCCCCGACTAGCGGGAAGAGGCACCGGGGAGCTGTTTTTT. Full variable domain (remainder filled in from reference TRBV9 and TRBJ2-2): DSGVTQTPKHLITATGQRVTLRCSPRSGDLSVYWYQQSLDQGLQFLIQYYNGEERAKGNILERFSAQQFPDLHSELNLSSLELGDSALYFCASSPRLAGRGTGELFFGEGSRLTVL.

Of note for this clone: At the DNA level, this CDR3 is encoded by other sequences in the same sample as well. The chain has TRBV10-2 and TRBJ2-7; 7 positions match TRBD1. J lost 4 bases, V lost 5 bases, and 2 bases had no gene match. Germline V gene lookup returns CDR1 WSHSY and CDR2 SAAADI. This CDR3 is 12 amino acids long. The CDR3 bases are TGCGCCAGCAGTCCAGGGGGATACGAGCAGTACTTC. Translating it yields CASSPGGYEQYF.

The chain has TRBV30 and TRBJ2-1, with TRBD1 matching 11 bases. The ends lost 1 base at V and 10 bases at J; junction bases unmatched: 6. This CDR3 region has 14 residues. Germline CDR1 reads GTSNPN; CDR2 reads SVGIG (reference sequence). CDR3 in DNA: TGTGCCTGGAGTGACGGGACAGGGGGAATCGAGCAGTTCTTC. Translation: CAWSDGTGGIEQFF.

This chain joins TRBV7-6 and TRBJ2-5; TRBD2 aligns across 11 bases. The CDR3 consists of 15 residues. V lost 3 bases, J lost 4 bases, and 4 bases stayed unmatched. The germline V gene encodes CDR1 SGHVS and CDR2 FNYEAQ. The CDR3 bases are TGTGCCAGCAGCTTGTTAGCGGGAGGGGGAGAGACCCAGTACTTC. This encodes CASSLLAGGGETQYF.

The chain has TRBV7-2 and TRBJ1-1; D not certain. The CDR3 is made up of 14 amino acids. In germline, CDR1 is SGHTA, CDR2 FQGNSA. V lost 4 bases to trimming and J lost 3 bases, with 12 bases between them. This CDR3 reads CASSYIVGDTEAFF. In DNA, the CDR3 is TGTGCCAGCAGCTACATAGTGGGCGACACTGAAGCTTTCTTT.

V usage is TRBV27 and J usage is TRBJ1-2; maybe TRBD1 (5 bases). The CDR3 sequence is 13 residues long. CDR1 is MNHEY and CDR2 is SMNVEV in the germline V gene (reference sequence). The V end was cut by 6 bases, the J end by 8 bases, with 16 bases between. The CDR3 protein is CASSSGLGGGYTF. The CDR3, as DNA: TGTGCCAGCAGCTCCGGACTCGGGGGAGGCTACACCTTC.